This entry concerns a single TCR beta chain. Antigen: not known. The entry originates in a study of cytomegalovirus exposure and HLA in healthy donors. Study-wide results and limits: The study labeled more than 150 TCR beta chains cytomegalovirus-associated.

CDR1 and CDR2 from the germline V gene are SGHDT and YYEEEE. V was pared by 2 bases and J by 1 base, with 5 bases between. This CDR3 is built from 13 residues. PCR primers comprised 60 Vbeta and 13 Jbeta primers. Sequencing used immunoSEQ multiplex PCR; TCRdb keeps in-frame clones, though not all of them. The data hold approximately 100,000 clones, with roughly 83% observed a single time. The TCR was taken from a female donor in good health and CMV-seropositive. This chain joins TRBV5-6 and TRBJ2-3; D unresolved. Sequencing used PBMCs. CDR3 DNA: TGTGCCAGCAGCTTAGAGGGCACAGATACGCAGTATTTT. It translates to CASSLEGTDTQYF.